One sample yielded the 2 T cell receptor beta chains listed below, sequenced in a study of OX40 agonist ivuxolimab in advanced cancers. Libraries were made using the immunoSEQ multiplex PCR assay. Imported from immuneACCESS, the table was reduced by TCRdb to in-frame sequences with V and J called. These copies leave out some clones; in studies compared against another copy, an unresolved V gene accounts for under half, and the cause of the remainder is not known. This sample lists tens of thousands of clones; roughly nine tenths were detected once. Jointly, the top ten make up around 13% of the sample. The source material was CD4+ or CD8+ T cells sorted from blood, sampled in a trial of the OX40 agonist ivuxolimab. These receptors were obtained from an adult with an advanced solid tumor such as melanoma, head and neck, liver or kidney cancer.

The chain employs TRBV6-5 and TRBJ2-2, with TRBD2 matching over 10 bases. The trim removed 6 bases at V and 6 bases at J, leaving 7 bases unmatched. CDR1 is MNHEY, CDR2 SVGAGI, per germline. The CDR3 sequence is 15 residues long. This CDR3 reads CASSSSGGAAGELFF. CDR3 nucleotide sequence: TGTGCCAGCAGCTCCAGCGGGGGGGCCGCCGGGGAGCTGTTTTTT.

In DNA form, the CDR3 reads TGTGCCAGCGGGTGGACAGGGGGAACTGAAGCTTTCTTT. Translated, it gives CASGWTGGTEAFF. This rearrangement joins TRBV27 to TRBJ1-1; TRBD1 aligns across 10 bases. The germline CDR1 and CDR2 sequences are MNHEY and SMNVEV (reference sequence). The V and J ends lost 8 bases and 5 bases, in that order; junction bases with no gene match: 5. The CDR3 runs 13 residues.